This T cell receptor beta chain was sequenced for a study of blood T cell repertoires in COVID-19. In the study overall: Acute and convalescent COVID-19 samples came from the United States, Italy and Spain. The analysed material was cDNA or gDNA that came from T cells, B-cell-depleted T cells, or PBMCs.

All recovered Cohort 3 donors got two negative PCRs, got clearance, or saw symptom resolution. Per the original methods: Cell counts per sample came from amplifying reference gene primers. Using immunoSEQ multiplex PCR, the repertoire was profiled, and TCRdb retains in-frame clones only, with some absent. That table supplies the V and J calls and clone size; D and trimming were determined from the DNA. This table has 50,000 to 80,000 clones, 85% to 90% appearing once. This CDR3 contains 11 residues. The V end was cut by 5 bases, the J end by 8 bases, with 9 bases between. The germline V gene encodes CDR1 LNHDA and CDR2 SQIVND (reference sequence).

The chain combines TRBV19 with TRBJ1-2; no clear D. Material: PBMCs or T cells enriched from blood (not recorded which). The sequence derives from a woman between 40 and 55 years old who had recovered from COVID-19. The CDR3 reads CASSEAAGYTF. For the CDR3, the DNA is TGTGCCAGTAGTGAGGCGGCCGGCTACACCTTC.